This T cell receptor beta chain was documented in a study of PD-1 blockade in classical Hodgkin lymphoma. Findings of the study overall: When nivolumab was started under 1 year after ASCT, patients were excluded.

Remarks on this clone: What it recognizes is unknown.

TCRdb's copy holds only in-frame clones and misses some; the assay was immunoSEQ multiplex PCR. This repertoire shows 6,000 to 8,500 clones, over 60% found once; its top ten account for about 43%. The CDR3 has 18 residues. CDR1 is SGHNT and CDR2 is YYREEE in the germline V gene (reference sequence). Trimming cost V 0 bases and J 6 bases, with 23 bases left between them. Each patient's relapse followed autologous stem cell transplantation, and brentuximab vedotin exposure varied. This clonotype was sampled from a human donor with classical Hodgkin lymphoma. The sequenced sample was peripheral blood mononuclear cells (PBMCs), obtained before the second cycle of nivolumab. J is TRBJ2-3 and V is TRBV5-4; D is tentatively TRBD1 or TRBD2 (6 bases each). DNA of the CDR3: TGTGCCAGCAGCTTGGGGGGGGCGGGACTCGCCGCGGGTGATACGCAGTATTTT. It yields the protein CASSLGGAGLAAGDTQYF.